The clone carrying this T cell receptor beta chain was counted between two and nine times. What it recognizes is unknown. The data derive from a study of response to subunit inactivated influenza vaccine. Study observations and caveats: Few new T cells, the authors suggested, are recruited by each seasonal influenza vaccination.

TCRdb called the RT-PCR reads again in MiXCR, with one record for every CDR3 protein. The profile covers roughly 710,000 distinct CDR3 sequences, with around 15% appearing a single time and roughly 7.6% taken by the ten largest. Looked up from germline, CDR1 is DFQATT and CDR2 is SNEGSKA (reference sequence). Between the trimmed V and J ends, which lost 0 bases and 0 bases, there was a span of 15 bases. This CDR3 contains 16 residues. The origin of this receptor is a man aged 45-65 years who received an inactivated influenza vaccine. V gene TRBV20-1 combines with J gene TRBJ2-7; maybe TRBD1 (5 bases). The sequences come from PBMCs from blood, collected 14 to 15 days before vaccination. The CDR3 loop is CSARDLGASSSYEQYF. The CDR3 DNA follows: TGCAGTGCTAGAGATCTTGGGGCGTCTAGCTCCTACGAGCAGTACTTC.